The 8 T cell receptor beta chains below were found in one sample sequenced in a study of T cells in Graves' hyperthyroidism and ophthalmopathy. The CDR3 regions of TCR beta were amplified from RNA transcripts. First-round RT-PCR of the TCR CDR3 relied on the HTBI primer set. MiXCR was run by TCRdb on the multiplex PCR reads, yielding one entry per CDR3 protein. The sample lists 610,000 or so distinct CDR3 sequences; roughly 46% were seen once. Sequencing used peripheral blood or thyroid tissue (not recorded which). These receptors were obtained from a woman aged 18-29 years with Graves' hyperthyroidism.

As regards this clonotype: This may stem from a read error, because a much larger clone lies one nucleotide away. The chain is built from TRBV7-9 and TRBJ1-2; 7 nucleotides agree with TRBD1. This CDR3 contains 15 residues. CDR1 and CDR2 (germline): SEHNR, FQNEAQ (reference sequence). After removal of 4 bases from V and 6 bases from J, the junction contained 11 bases not matched to a gene. The CDR3 loop is CASSSPGRGENGYTF. The CDR3 bases are TGTGCCAGCAGCTCCCCGGGCAGGGGGGAAAATGGCTACACCTTC.

Ten or more counts support this clonotype. This sequence joins TRBV7-6 and TRBJ2-7; 9 nucleotides match TRBD1. Germline-derived CDR1 and CDR2 are SGHVS and FNYEAQ. The J segment lost 1 base and the V segment lost 4 bases, leaving 5 bases of the junction unmatched. The CDR3 covers 15 residues. The CDR3 here is CASSSSGQGSYEQYF. The CDR3 region has the DNA TGTGCCAGCAGCTCGTCGGGACAGGGATCCTACGAGCAGTACTTC.

This clonotype has at least ten counts. CDR3: CASSLDRGYSYEQYF. The CDR3 nucleotides read TGTGCCAGCAGCCTTGACAGGGGCTACTCCTACGAGCAGTACTTC. The chain has TRBV7-9 and TRBJ2-7; TRBD1 matches at 8 bases. Germline V gene lookup returns CDR1 SEHNR and CDR2 FQNEAQ (reference sequence). The V gene end was trimmed by 5 bases and the J gene end by 0 bases; junction bases not matched to a gene: 6. The CDR3 is 15 amino acids.

The chain couples TRBV10-3 to TRBJ2-5; 7 nucleotides match TRBD2. V lost 10 bases and J lost 5; bases outside the gene matches: 10. CDR1 is ENHRY and CDR2 is SYGVKD in the germline V gene. The CDR3 has 13 amino acids. CDR3 sequence (DNA): TGTGCCACCGCCGGACTAGATCCGGAGACCCAGTACTTC. Amino acids: CATAGLDPETQYF.

The rearrangement uses TRBV20-1 and TRBJ2-3; TRBD2 agrees at 14 bases. Germline CDR1 DFQATT, CDR2 SNEGSKA (reference sequence). The CDR3 has 18 residues. Trimming took 5 bases from V and 1 from J; bases not matched to a gene: 11. The CDR3 nucleotides are TGCAGTGCTTACGGGACTAGCGGGAGCTACGTTGGCACAGATACGCAGTATTTT. It is translated as CSAYGTSGSYVGTDTQYF.

This CDR3 is CASSYSRRGGYTEAFF. In nucleotides, the CDR3 is TGTGCCAGCAGTTACTCCCGCAGGGGAGGGTACACTGAAGCTTTCTTT. The rearrangement uses TRBV6-2 or TRBV6-3 and TRBJ1-1, with D tentatively TRBD1 (6 bases). Trimming removed 0 bases from V and 3 bases from J, with 14 bases in between. This CDR3 has 16 amino acids. Germline CDR1 reads MNHEY; CDR2 reads SVGEGT.

Many counts were recorded for this clonotype. This chain uses TRBV24-1 with TRBJ1-2; D remains ambiguous. The germline V and J ends were trimmed by 3 bases and 6 bases, with 22 bases remaining between them. This CDR3 region has 17 residues. CDR1 and CDR2 (germline): KGHDR, SFDVKD. The CDR3 is CATSDPSSQQTSDGYTF. In DNA form, the CDR3 reads TGTGCCACCAGTGATCCGTCCAGCCAACAGACGTCGGATGGCTACACCTTC.

This clonotype has ten or more counts. The chain employs TRBV20-1 and TRBJ2-5, with 15 bases identical to TRBD2. The CDR3 is 15 residues long. Germline CDR1 reads DFQATT; CDR2 reads SNEGSKA (reference sequence). With V trimmed by 5 bases and J by 5 bases, 6 bases remained unmatched. CDR3 sequence (DNA): TGCAGTGCTGAAGGACTAGCGGGAGGGCCGGAGACCCAGTACTTC. Translated: CSAEGLAGGPETQYF.